The 24 T cell receptor beta chains presented below share a single source sample, sequenced in a study of T-cell memory formation after mild COVID-19. TCRdb ran MiXCR on the 5' RACE reads and lists one entry per CDR3 protein. This sample has about 190,000 distinct CDR3 sequences; about 17% occur once, and the top ten carry 2% to 2.5%. The sample taken for sequencing was PBMCs or a T cell subset sorted from them (not recorded which). The receptors originated from an adult woman who had mild COVID-19 (a few samples of this study predate the infection). Cell type and time point are not known.

This clonotype was seen only a few times. The rearrangement uses TRBV7-3 and TRBJ2-3; no clear D. Germline V gene sequence: CDR1 SGHTA, CDR2 FQGTGA. The CDR3 is made up of 15 amino acids. V lost 2 bases to trimming and J lost 2 bases, with 11 bases between them. Written as DNA, the CDR3 is TGTGCCAGCAGCTTAGGGTGGCGTATCACAGATACGCAGTATTTT. This encodes CASSLGWRITDTQYF.

This clonotype was seen a few times. The rearrangement links TRBV6-5 to TRBJ1-1, with a weak D call TRBD1 (5 bases). From germline, CDR1 is MNHEY and CDR2 SVGAGI. The CDR3 loop spans 13 amino acids. The germline V and J ends were trimmed by 7 bases and 5 bases, with 14 bases remaining between them. CDR3 region: CASIGHAGTEAFF. CDR3 nucleotide sequence: TGTGCCAGCATCGGGCACGCAGGGACTGAAGCTTTCTTT.

This chain uses TRBV19 with TRBJ2-7; 11 positions match TRBD2. The CDR3 consists of 16 residues. The V gene's germline CDR1 is LNHDA and CDR2 SQIVND (reference sequence). With 4 bases clipped from V and 4 bases from J, the junction kept 9 bases outside the gene matches. CDR3 nucleotides: TGTGCCAGTAGTAAACTAGCGGGAGCCGGGTATTACGAGCAGTACTTC. Translating gives CASSKLAGAGYYEQYF.

This clonotype occurred a few times. The chain combines TRBV20-1 with TRBJ1-3, with D perhaps TRBD1 (5 bases). This CDR3 has 14 amino acids. Germline values: CDR1 DFQATT, CDR2 SNEGSKA (reference sequence). Between the trimmed V and J ends, which lost 5 bases and 7 bases, there was a span of 18 bases. The DNA for the CDR3 is TGCAGTGCTGGAGGATGGGGGGTAGCGAACACCATATATTTT. This translates into CSAGGWGVANTIYF.

The genes are TRBV5-1 and TRBJ2-1, with TRBD2 matching 12 bases. This CDR3 spans 16 amino acids. V was pared by 4 bases and J by 6 bases, with 8 bases of the junction left unmatched. CDR1 SGHRS and CDR2 YFSETQ come from the germline V gene. DNA for the CDR3: TGCGCCAGCAGCGCCCTGACTAGCGGGGGATTCAATGAGCAGTTCTTC. Its translation: CASSALTSGGFNEQFF.

The V call is TRBV2, the J call TRBJ2-5; 7 positions agree with TRBD1. This CDR3 spans 15 amino acids. The germline V gene encodes CDR1 SNHLY and CDR2 FYNNEI. V shed 6 bases, J shed 2 bases, and the junction held 9 bases outside the gene matches. The CDR3 loop reads CASSRQGLPQETQYF. DNA for the CDR3: TGTGCCAGCAGCAGACAGGGCCTTCCTCAAGAGACCCAGTACTTC.

There are a few counts of this clonotype. The chain carries TRBV7-3 and TRBJ2-3, with TRBD2 identical over 11 bases. J gave up 4 bases and V 2 bases, and 5 bases lay outside the gene matches. Per the germline V gene, CDR1 is SGHTA and CDR2 is FQGTGA. The CDR3 has 16 residues. CDR3 nucleotide sequence: TGTGCCAGCAGCTTAGAAACTAGCGGGAGACCAGATACGCAGTATTTT. Protein: CASSLETSGRPDTQYF. Filled out from reference TRBV7-3 and TRBJ2-3, the complete variable domain reads GAGVSQTPSNKVTEKGKYVELRCDPISGHTALYWYRQSLGQGPEFLIYFQGTGAADDSGLPNDRFFAVRPEGSVSTLKIQRTERGDSAVYLCASSLETSGRPDTQYFGPGTRLTVL.

The chain employs TRBV20-1 and TRBJ2-5; 12 bases fit TRBD2. The CDR3 is 14 amino acids. Germline values: CDR1 DFQATT, CDR2 SNEGSKA (reference sequence). Unmatched junction bases numbered 6, after V lost 5 bases and J lost 5 bases. As DNA, the CDR3 is TGCAGTGCTCCGGCCCTAGCGGGGGGGGAGACCCAGTACTTC. This encodes CSAPALAGGETQYF.

CDR3 protein: CASSLGKYEQYF. The CDR3 DNA reads TGCGCCAGCAGCCTGGGAAAGTACGAGCAGTACTTC. The V gene is TRBV5-1, the J gene TRBJ2-7, with D unresolved. V was clipped by 4 bases and J by 4 bases, with 9 bases between them. Germline CDR1 is SGHRS and CDR2 is YFSETQ. The CDR3 covers 12 residues.

This clonotype was counted between two and nine times. The chain has TRBV5-5 and TRBJ1-5, with 10 positions matching TRBD1. This CDR3 region has 15 residues. Losses at the gene ends were 1 base for V and 4 bases for J; bases not matched to a gene: 2. Germline V gene lookup returns CDR1 SGHKS and CDR2 YYEKEE (reference sequence). CDR3 DNA sequence: TGTGCCAGCAGCTTGCCGGGACAGGGGAATCAGCCCCAGCATTTT. It codes for CASSLPGQGNQPQHF.

This clonotype was seen many times. The chain combines TRBV5-1 with TRBJ2-1; 8 bases agree with TRBD2. J lost 12 bases, V lost 4 bases, and 12 bases had no gene match. Germline values: CDR1 SGHRS, CDR2 YFSETQ. The CDR3 spans 14 residues. The CDR3 reads CASSLSRALAGQFF. In DNA form, the CDR3 reads TGCGCCAGCAGCCTATCCCGGGCCCTAGCGGGGCAGTTCTTC.

The V and J genes are TRBV10-3 and TRBJ2-5; no clear D gene. This CDR3 has 13 amino acids. The V end was cut by 2 bases, the J end by 1 base, with 5 bases between. Germline V gene sequence: CDR1 ENHRY, CDR2 SYGVKD. Here the CDR3 reads CAISEPPQETQYF. The CDR3 coding sequence is TGTGCCATCAGTGAGCCTCCCCAAGAGACCCAGTACTTC.

This clonotype was seen more than once but under ten times. The chain recombines TRBV5-4 with TRBJ2-1, with TRBD2 identical over 7 bases. The CDR3 has 15 residues. Germline CDR1 is SGHNT and CDR2 is YYREEE (reference sequence). The ends lost 6 bases at V and 3 bases at J; junction bases unmatched: 9. CDR3 sequence reads: CASTNLVAGYNEQFF. The CDR3 DNA reads as TGTGCCAGCACCAACTTGGTAGCGGGCTACAATGAGCAGTTCTTC.

This clonotype showed up just a few times. The chain uses TRBV27 and TRBJ1-2; D is uncertain. Trimming left V 5 bases short and J 3 bases short, with 19 bases between. The V gene's germline CDR1 is MNHEY and CDR2 SMNVEV (reference sequence). The CDR3 consists of 16 residues. The DNA for the CDR3 is TGTGCCAGCAGTCTCCGTAGGACGGAACGACACTATGGCTACACCTTC. Its translation is CASSLRRTERHYGYTF.

This clonotype appeared a few times. This chain links TRBV29-1 with TRBJ1-2; D call uncertain. Germline V gene data show CDR1 as SQVTM and CDR2 as ANQGSEA. The V and J ends lost 0 bases and 4 bases respectively, with 24 bases between them. The CDR3 extends over 18 amino acids. The DNA for the CDR3 is TGCAGCGTTGAAGATGGATTCTCGGACGGGCGCCCCACCTATGGCTACACCTTC. Translated: CSVEDGFSDGRPTYGYTF.

The rearrangement links TRBV5-1 to TRBJ2-3; 9 bases match TRBD1. The germline V gene has CDR1 SGHRS and CDR2 YFSETQ. CDR3 size: 15 residues. V shed 4 bases and J 0 bases; nucleotides not matched to a gene: 3. CDR3 sequence (DNA): TGCGCCAGCAGCCAACAGGGGGCGAGCACAGATACGCAGTATTTT. Residues: CASSQQGASTDTQYF.

The chain has TRBV2 and TRBJ1-5; D gene uncertain. The V gene lost 4 bases and the J gene lost 2 bases, with 12 bases spanning the gap. CDR1 and CDR2 from the germline V gene are SNHLY and FYNNEI. CDR3 length: 15 residues. The CDR3 reads CASSGSELGNQPQHF. In DNA, the CDR3 is TGTGCCAGCAGTGGCTCAGAACTCGGCAATCAGCCCCAGCATTTT.

In its sample, this clonotype was seen a few times. The gene calls are TRBV7-9 and TRBJ2-5, with 9 bases that match TRBD1. Unmatched junction bases numbered 20, after V lost 2 bases and J lost 1 base. Per germline, CDR1 SEHNR and CDR2 FQNEAQ (reference sequence). This CDR3 region has 21 residues. CDR3 region: CASSLSRSPRTGEGSQETQYF. DNA of the CDR3: TGTGCCAGCAGCTTATCCCGGTCGCCCAGGACAGGGGAGGGTTCCCAAGAGACCCAGTACTTC.

This clonotype turned up a few times. The chain joins TRBV24-1 to TRBJ1-2; weak D call: TRBD1 (5 bases). The CDR3 contains 15 residues. Germline-derived CDR1 and CDR2 are KGHDR and SFDVKD. The V gene lost 3 bases and the J gene lost 3 bases, with 13 bases spanning the gap. Here the CDR3 reads CATSDAQEGYYGYTF. Written as DNA, the CDR3 is TGTGCCACCAGTGATGCCCAGGAGGGGTACTATGGCTACACCTTC.

The sample holds a few counts of this clonotype. This chain uses TRBV15 with TRBJ2-7, with D perhaps TRBD1 (6 bases). The CDR3 spans 14 residues. Germline V gene lookup returns CDR1 LNHNV and CDR2 YYDKDF (reference sequence). V was clipped by 1 base and J by 4 bases, with 11 bases between them. The CDR3 loop reads CATSRGTTGYEQYF. The CDR3 DNA reads as TGTGCCACCAGCAGAGGGACAACAGGGTACGAGCAGTACTTC.

This clonotype was counted between two and nine times. CDR3 in amino acids: CASSVLSLARSSSLWPQHF. The CDR3 DNA sequence: TGTGCCAGCAGCGTGCTGTCGCTGGCCCGGAGCAGTTCTTTGTGGCCCCAGCATTTT. This chain joins TRBV12-3 or TRBV12-4 and TRBJ1-5; no clear D gene. This CDR3 spans 19 amino acids. V gave up 6 bases and J gave up 9 bases, with 33 bases separating them.

Many counts were recorded for this clonotype. This chain connects TRBV10-3 to TRBJ2-7; unclear D gene. Germline V lookup: CDR1 ENHRY, CDR2 SYGVKD. This CDR3 has 13 residues. Between the trimmed V and J ends, which lost 4 bases and 5 bases, there was a span of 12 bases. The CDR3 loop is CAISGRADDEQYF. CDR3 nucleotides: TGTGCCATCAGTGGGAGAGCTGACGACGAGCAGTACTTC.

This clonotype was picked up a small number of times. The rearrangement uses TRBV20-1 and TRBJ1-6, with TRBD1 matching over 7 bases. The length of the CDR3 is 16 residues. Germline CDR1 is DFQATT and CDR2 is SNEGSKA (reference sequence). The junction had 11 bases not matched to a gene; V was cut back by 6 bases and J by 3 bases. The chain's CDR3 is CSAGGTARGYNSPLHF. The CDR3 DNA is TGCAGTGCCGGAGGGACAGCGAGGGGCTATAATTCACCCCTCCACTTT.

The genes are TRBV12-2 and TRBJ1-1; whether TRBD1, the table's D call, matches the DNA was not checked. TRBV12-2 is noted as a pseudogene. This CDR3 region has 18 residues. The CDR3 loop is CASRLEGRDRGLNTEAFF. The CDR3 DNA sequence: TGTGCAAGTCGCTTAGAGGGCCGGGACAGGGGCTTGAACACTGAAGCTTTCTTT.